The rows below give T cell receptor beta chains drawn from one sample of a study of blood T cell repertoires in COVID-19. Repertoires were generated with immunoSEQ multiplex PCR, while TCRdb's copy carries only in-frame clones and drops some. The table records some 42,000 clones, approximately 90% of them present only once. The sequenced sample consisted of peripheral blood. The receptors were sampled from a human donor in a cohort sampled during active COVID-19. Both conserved end residues are part of each CDR3.

j_gene	v_gene	CDR3aa
TRBJ1-4	TRBV3-1/TRBV3-2	CASSLGTGFEKLFF
TRBJ1-5	TRBV7-8	CASSRDTRGNQPQHF
TRBJ1-2	TRBV5-1	CASSSDDRGMRGYTF
TRBJ1-4	TRBV4-1	CASSFGTGIEKLFF
TRBJ2-2	TRBV24-1	CATSDLGRGGNTGELFF
TRBJ2-5	TRBV9	CASSVGTSGRKETQYF
TRBJ2-5	TRBV7-9	CASSSKGTSGDRETQYF
TRBJ2-6	TRBV4-1	CASTGEYGTSGANVLTF
TRBJ2-3	TRBV2	CATELIAGGQDTQYF
TRBJ1-6	TRBV2	CASSDLRSSPLHF
TRBJ1-2	TRBV30	CAWRGWTATSRLDGYTF
TRBJ2-3	TRBV4-3	CASSITISTDTQYF
TRBJ2-1	TRBV11-2	CASSLGRNNEQFF
TRBJ1-2	TRBV4-1	CASSHRDRPDYGYTF
TRBJ2-1	TRBV28	CATSDRGDAEQFF
TRBJ2-7	TRBV11-2	CASSLGRDYEQYF
TRBJ2-7	TRBV28	CASRLLGQGDHEQYF
TRBJ2-7	TRBV18	CASSPLGQGDYEQYF
TRBJ2-5	TRBV9	CASSDRDSQETQYF
TRBJ2-7	TRBV5-6	CASSSETRLAGQYF
TRBJ1-5	TRBV6-5	CASSQGTGNQPQHF
TRBJ1-6	TRBV15	CATSRGAGTGVLSPLHF
TRBJ1-5	TRBV5-5	CASSRAPDRGFYQPQHF
TRBJ1-2	TRBV19	CASSVTGNVNYGYTF
TRBJ2-1	TRBV11-2	CASSSTRNNEQFF
TRBJ1-2	TRBV6-5	CASSLTGGYGYTF
TRBJ1-5	TRBV6-4	CASRRTGSNQPQHF
TRBJ1-5	TRBV30	CAWSRGDQGPQHF
TRBJ2-1	TRBV5-6	CASSLAGTGSYNEQFF
TRBJ2-7	TRBV7-2	CASRRGLPNSYEQYF
TRBJ1-4	TRBV7-9	CASSLGGGEKLFF
TRBJ1-6	TRBV3-1/TRBV3-2	CASSQNTGDAYNSPLHF
TRBJ2-4	TRBV7-2	CASSPLTSGTKNIQYF
TRBJ2-7	TRBV7-9	CASSLDSERESYEQYF
TRBJ2-3	TRBV4-2	CASSQDLGGTQYF
TRBJ2-7	TRBV9	CASSPRGSEQYF
TRBJ1-1	TRBV28	CASSIPGQLNTEAFF
TRBJ2-5	TRBV6-1	CASSDRGETQYF
TRBJ1-1	TRBV19	CASSATGSTEAFF
TRBJ2-1	TRBV11-1	CASSFVGGPPEQFF
TRBJ2-7	TRBV19	CASSITTGVKDEQYF
TRBJ1-6	TRBV6-4	CASSDSEGQGCSPLHF
TRBJ2-1	TRBV18	CASSPLPEIIDEQFF
TRBJ1-3	TRBV6-5	CASLDRAGNTIYF
TRBJ1-1	TRBV5-5	CASSLSIIRGFYTEAFF
TRBJ2-3	TRBV9	CASRPTSGRETDTQYF
TRBJ1-5	TRBV15	CATSRDPGGNQPQHF
TRBJ2-1	TRBV29-1	CSFNRGLFSRSEQFF
TRBJ1-5	TRBV28	CASSIPGQGGRQPQHF
TRBJ2-7	TRBV5-1	CASSLDGTGKYEQYF
TRBJ1-4	TRBV5-6	CASSLREVATNEKLFF
TRBJ2-4	TRBV11-2	CASSLQGEENIQYF
TRBJ2-3	TRBV7-5	CARSLFIESTDTQYF
TRBJ1-3	TRBV18	CASSRDRSENTIYF